This TCR beta chain was documented in a study of blood T cell repertoires in COVID-19. The overall study: Acute and convalescent COVID-19 specimens originated in the United States, Italy and Spain.

TCRdb's copy holds only in-frame clones and misses some; the assay was immunoSEQ multiplex PCR. The top ten hold about 5.7% of the sample, which has around 280,000 clones, 87% seen once. V dropped 8 bases and J dropped 2 bases, with 12 bases sitting between them. CDR1 SGHVS and CDR2 FQNEAQ come from the germline V gene. The CDR3 spans 13 residues. Those who participated ranged in age from roughly 18 to 90 years and resided in 24 US areas. Cohorts were assigned according to the clinical history that participants reported. Symptom resolution, clearance, or two negative PCRs marked donors in Cohort 3 as recovered.

The specimen sequenced was PBMCs or T cells enriched from blood (not recorded which). The rearrangement uses TRBV7-8 and TRBJ2-5, with TRBD2 as a possible D gene (5 bases). The clonotype was recovered from a woman aged 40-49 years who had recovered from COVID-19. The CDR3: CASRRRAQETQYF. CDR3 nucleotide sequence: TGTGCCAGCCGCCGGCGGGCACAAGAGACCCAGTACTTC.